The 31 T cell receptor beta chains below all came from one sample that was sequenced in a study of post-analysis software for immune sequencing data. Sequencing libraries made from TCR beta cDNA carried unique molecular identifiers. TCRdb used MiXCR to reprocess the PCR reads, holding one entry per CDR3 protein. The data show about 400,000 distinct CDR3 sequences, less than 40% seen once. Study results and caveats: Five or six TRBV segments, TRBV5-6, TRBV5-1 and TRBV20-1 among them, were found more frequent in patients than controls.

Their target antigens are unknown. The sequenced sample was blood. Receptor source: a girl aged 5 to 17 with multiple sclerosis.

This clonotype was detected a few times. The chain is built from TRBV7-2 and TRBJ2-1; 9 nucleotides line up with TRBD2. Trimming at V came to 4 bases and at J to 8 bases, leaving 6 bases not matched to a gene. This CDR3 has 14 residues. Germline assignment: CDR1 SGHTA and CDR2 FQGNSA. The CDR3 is CASSWAGGPDEQFF. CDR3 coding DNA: TGTGCCAGCAGCTGGGCGGGGGGGCCTGATGAGCAGTTCTTC.

The CDR3 region has the DNA TGTGCCAGCAGCGGAAATTCACAAGAGACCCAGTACTTC. Its translation is CASSGNSQETQYF. The V gene is TRBV9, the J gene TRBJ2-5; the D is unclear. The V end was cut by 3 bases, the J end by 2 bases, with 8 bases between. Germline values: CDR1 SGDLS, CDR2 YYNGEE. This CDR3 contains 13 residues. The variable domain in full, completed from reference TRBV9 and TRBJ2-5, reads DSGVTQTPKHLITATGQRVTLRCSPRSGDLSVYWYQQSLDQGLQFLIQYYNGEERAKGNILERFSAQQFPDLHSELNLSSLELGDSALYFCASSGNSQETQYFGPGTRLLVL.

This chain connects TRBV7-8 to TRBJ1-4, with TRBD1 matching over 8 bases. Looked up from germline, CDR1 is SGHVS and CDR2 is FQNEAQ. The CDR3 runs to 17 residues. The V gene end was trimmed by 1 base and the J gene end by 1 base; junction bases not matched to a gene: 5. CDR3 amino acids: CASSLGFRGRTNEKLFF. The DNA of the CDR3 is TGTGCCAGCAGCTTAGGGTTCAGGGGGCGAACTAATGAAAAACTGTTTTTT.

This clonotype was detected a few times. CDR3 sequence (DNA): TGCAGCGTTGAAGTCACCCACCTCTATGGCTACACCTTC. Translation gives CSVEVTHLYGYTF. The chain is built from TRBV29-1 and TRBJ1-2, with D uncertain. Germline V lookup: CDR1 SQVTM, CDR2 ANQGSEA. The ends were cut back, 1 base at V and 4 bases at J, with 10 bases in the middle. There are 13 residues in the CDR3.

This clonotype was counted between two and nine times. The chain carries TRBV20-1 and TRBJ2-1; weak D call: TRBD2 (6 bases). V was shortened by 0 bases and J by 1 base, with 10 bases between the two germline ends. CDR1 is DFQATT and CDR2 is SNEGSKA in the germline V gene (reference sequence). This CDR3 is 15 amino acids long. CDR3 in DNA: TGCAGTGCTAGAGAGGCCGGGGGATCCTACAATGAGCAGTTCTTC. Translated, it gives CSAREAGGSYNEQFF.

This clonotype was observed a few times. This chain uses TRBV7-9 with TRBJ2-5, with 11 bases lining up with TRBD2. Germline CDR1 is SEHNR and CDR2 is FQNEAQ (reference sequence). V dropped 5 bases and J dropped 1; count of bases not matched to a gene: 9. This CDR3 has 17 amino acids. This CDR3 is CASSAATSGGLQETQYF. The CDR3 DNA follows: TGTGCCAGCAGCGCCGCCACTAGCGGGGGACTCCAAGAGACCCAGTACTTC.

The CDR3 reads CSASGLAGISYNEQYF. The DNA of the CDR3 is TGCAGTGCTTCGGGACTAGCGGGGATTTCCTACAATGAGCAGTACTTC. V and J are TRBV20-1 and TRBJ2-5, with 13 bases aligning to TRBD2. Germline CDR1 DFQATT, CDR2 SNEGSKA (reference sequence). The trim removed 5 bases at V and 11 bases at J, leaving 17 bases unmatched. The CDR3 length is 16 residues.

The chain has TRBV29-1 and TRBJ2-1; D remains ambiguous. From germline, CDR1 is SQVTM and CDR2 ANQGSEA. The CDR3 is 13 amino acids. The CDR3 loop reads CGAVDFLANEQFF. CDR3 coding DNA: TGCGGCGCTGTTGACTTCCTGGCCAATGAGCAGTTCTTC.

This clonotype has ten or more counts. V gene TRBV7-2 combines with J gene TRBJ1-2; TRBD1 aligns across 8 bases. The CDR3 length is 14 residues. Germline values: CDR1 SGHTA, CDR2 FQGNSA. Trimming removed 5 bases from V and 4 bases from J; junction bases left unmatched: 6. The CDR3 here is CASSLGTGPYGYTF. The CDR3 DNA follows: TGTGCCAGCAGCCTTGGGACAGGACCCTATGGCTACACCTTC.

In DNA form, the CDR3 reads TGTGCCAGCAGCTTTGACAGGGGGAGTAGCACAGATACGCAGTATTTT. Amino acid sequence: CASSFDRGSSTDTQYF. The chain links TRBV7-9 to TRBJ2-3; 9 nucleotides align to TRBD1. V shed 3 bases and J 0 bases; nucleotides not matched to a gene: 4. Germline-derived CDR1 and CDR2 are SEHNR and FQNEAQ (reference sequence). The CDR3 runs to 16 residues.

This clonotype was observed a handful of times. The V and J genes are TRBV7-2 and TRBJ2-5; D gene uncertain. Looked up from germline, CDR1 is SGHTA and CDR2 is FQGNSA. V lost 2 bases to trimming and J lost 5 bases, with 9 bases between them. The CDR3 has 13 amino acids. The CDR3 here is CASSLQEKETQYF. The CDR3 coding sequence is TGTGCCAGCAGCTTACAGGAGAAGGAGACCCAGTACTTC.

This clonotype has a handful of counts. CDR3 loop: CASSPRDSRDEPQHF. In DNA form, the CDR3 reads TGTGCCAGCAGCCCGCGGGACAGCCGGGACGAGCCCCAGCATTTT. This rearrangement joins TRBV7-9 to TRBJ1-5; TRBD1 agrees at 7 bases. Germline V lookup: CDR1 SEHNR, CDR2 FQNEAQ (reference sequence). The CDR3 has 15 amino acids. J gave up 8 bases and V 5 bases, and 12 bases lay outside the gene matches.

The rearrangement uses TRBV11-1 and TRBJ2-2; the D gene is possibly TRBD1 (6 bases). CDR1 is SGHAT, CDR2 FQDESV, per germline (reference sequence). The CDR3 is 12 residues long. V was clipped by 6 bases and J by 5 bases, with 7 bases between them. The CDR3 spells CASSRGTGELFF. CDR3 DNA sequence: TGTGCCAGCAGTAGGGGGACCGGGGAGCTGTTTTTT.

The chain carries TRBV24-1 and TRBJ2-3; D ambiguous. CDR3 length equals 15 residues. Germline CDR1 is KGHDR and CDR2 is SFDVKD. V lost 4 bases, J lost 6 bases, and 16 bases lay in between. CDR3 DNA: TGTGCCACCAGTGAGCGAGGCCCAGCGTTGGATACGCAGTATTTT. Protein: CATSERGPALDTQYF.

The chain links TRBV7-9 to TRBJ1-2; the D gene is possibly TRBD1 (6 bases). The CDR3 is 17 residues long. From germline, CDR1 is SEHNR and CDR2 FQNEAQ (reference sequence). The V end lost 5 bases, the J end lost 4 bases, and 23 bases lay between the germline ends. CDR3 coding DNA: TGTGCCAGCAGCCCGATACCCCAACAGGGAAACCTCTATGGCTACACCTTC. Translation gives CASSPIPQQGNLYGYTF.

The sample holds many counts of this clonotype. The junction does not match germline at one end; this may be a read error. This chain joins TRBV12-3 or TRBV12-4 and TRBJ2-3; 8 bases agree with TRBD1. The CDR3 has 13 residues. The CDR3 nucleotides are TGTGCTAGCAGCTGGACAGGGACAGATACGCAGTATTTT. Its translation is CASSWTGTDTQYF.

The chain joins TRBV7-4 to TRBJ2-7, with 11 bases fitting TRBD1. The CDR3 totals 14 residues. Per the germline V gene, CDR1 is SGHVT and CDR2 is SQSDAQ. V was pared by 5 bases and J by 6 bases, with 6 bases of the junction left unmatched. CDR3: CASSPGQGDGEQYF. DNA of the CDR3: TGTGCCAGCAGCCCGGGACAGGGGGACGGCGAGCAGTACTTC. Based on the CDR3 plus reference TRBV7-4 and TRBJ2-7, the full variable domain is GAGVSQSPRYKVAKRGRDVALRCDSISGHVTLYWYRQTLGQGSEVLTYSQSDAQRDKSGRPSGRFSAERPERSVSTLKIQRTEQGDSAVYLCASSPGQGDGEQYFGPGTRLTVT.

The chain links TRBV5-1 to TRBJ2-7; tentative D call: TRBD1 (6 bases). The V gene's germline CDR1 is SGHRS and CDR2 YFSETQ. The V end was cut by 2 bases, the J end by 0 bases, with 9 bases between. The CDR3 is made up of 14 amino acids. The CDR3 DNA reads TGCGCCAGCAGCTTCTCACAGGGCTCCTACGAGCAGTACTTC. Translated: CASSFSQGSYEQYF.

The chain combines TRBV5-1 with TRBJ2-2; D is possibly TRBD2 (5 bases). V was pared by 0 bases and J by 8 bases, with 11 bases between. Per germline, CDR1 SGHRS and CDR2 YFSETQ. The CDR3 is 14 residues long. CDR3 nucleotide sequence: TGCGCCAGCAGCTTGGTCCTCCCGGGGGGGGAGCTGTTTTTT. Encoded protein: CASSLVLPGGELFF.

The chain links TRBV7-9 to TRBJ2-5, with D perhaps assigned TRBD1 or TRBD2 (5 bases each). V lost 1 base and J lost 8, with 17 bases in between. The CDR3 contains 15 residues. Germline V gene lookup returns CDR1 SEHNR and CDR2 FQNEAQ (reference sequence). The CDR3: CASSLDGTSVATQYF. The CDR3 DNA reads TGTGCCAGCAGCTTAGATGGGACCAGCGTGGCCACCCAGTACTTC.

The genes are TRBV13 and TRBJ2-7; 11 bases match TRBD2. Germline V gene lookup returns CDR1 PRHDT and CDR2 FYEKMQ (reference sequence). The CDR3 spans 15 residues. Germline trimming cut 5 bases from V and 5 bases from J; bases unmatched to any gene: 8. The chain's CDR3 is CASSRGTSGGHEQYF. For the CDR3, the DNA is TGTGCCAGCAGCCGTGGGACTAGCGGAGGCCACGAGCAGTACTTC.

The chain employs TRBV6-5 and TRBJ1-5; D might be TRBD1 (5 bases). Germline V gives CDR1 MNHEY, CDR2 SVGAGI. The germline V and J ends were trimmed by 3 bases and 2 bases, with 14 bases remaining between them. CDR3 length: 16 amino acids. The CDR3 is CASSYSRDGGNQPQHF. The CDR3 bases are TGTGCCAGCAGTTATTCCCGGGACGGGGGCAATCAGCCCCAGCATTTT.

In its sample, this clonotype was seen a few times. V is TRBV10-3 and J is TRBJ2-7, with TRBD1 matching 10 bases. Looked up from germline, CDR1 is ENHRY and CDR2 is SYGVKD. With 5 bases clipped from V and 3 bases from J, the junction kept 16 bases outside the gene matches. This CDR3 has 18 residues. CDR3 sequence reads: CAISRSGTGELGLYEQYF. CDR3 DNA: TGTGCCATCAGTAGGTCGGGGACAGGGGAGTTGGGCCTCTACGAGCAGTACTTC.

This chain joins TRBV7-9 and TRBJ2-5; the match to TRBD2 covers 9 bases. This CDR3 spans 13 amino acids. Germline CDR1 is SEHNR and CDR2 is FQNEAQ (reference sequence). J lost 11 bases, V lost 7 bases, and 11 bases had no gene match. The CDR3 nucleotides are TGTGCCAGCAAGGCTAGCGGGGTCAATGAGCAGTACTTC. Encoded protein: CASKASGVNEQYF.

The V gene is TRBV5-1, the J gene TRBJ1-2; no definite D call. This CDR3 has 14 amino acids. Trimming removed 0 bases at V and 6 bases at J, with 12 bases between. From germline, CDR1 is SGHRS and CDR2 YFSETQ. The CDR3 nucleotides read TGCGCCAGCAGCTTGGTTACCGGCCAGGATGGCTACACCTTC. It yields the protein CASSLVTGQDGYTF. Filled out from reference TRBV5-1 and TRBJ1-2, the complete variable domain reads KAGVTQTPRYLIKTRGQQVTLSCSPISGHRSVSWYQQTPGQGLQFLFEYFSETQRNKGNFPGRFSGRQFSNSRSEMNVSTLELGDSALYLCASSLVTGQDGYTFGSGTRLTVV.

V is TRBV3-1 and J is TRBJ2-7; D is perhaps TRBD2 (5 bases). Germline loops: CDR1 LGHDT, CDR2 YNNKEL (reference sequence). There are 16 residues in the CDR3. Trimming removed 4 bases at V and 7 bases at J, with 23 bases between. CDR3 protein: CASSRILGNGVDEQYF. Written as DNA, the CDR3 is TGTGCCAGCAGCCGGATACTAGGAAATGGGGTTGATGAGCAGTACTTC.

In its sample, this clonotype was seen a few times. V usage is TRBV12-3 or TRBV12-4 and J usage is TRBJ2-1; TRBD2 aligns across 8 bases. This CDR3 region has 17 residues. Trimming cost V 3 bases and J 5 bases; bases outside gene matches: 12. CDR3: CASSFGGALDFDNEQFF. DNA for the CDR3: TGTGCCAGCAGTTTCGGGGGGGCTCTGGATTTCGACAATGAGCAGTTCTTC.

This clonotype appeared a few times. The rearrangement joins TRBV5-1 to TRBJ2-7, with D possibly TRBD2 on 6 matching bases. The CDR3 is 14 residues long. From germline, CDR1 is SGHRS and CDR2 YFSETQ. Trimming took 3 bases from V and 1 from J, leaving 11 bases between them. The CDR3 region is CASSWRGKSYEQYF. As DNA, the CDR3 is TGCGCCAGCAGCTGGAGGGGCAAATCCTACGAGCAGTACTTC.

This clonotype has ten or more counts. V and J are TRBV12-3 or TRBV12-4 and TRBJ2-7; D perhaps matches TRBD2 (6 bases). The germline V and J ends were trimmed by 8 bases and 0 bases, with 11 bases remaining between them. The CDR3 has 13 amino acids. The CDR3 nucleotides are TGTGCCAGCCAGGGAGGATACTCCTACGAGCAGTACTTC. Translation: CASQGGYSYEQYF.

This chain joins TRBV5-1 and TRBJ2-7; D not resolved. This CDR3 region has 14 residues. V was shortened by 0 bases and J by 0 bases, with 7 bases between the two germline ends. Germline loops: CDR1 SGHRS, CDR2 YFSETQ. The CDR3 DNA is TGCGCCAGCAGCTTGGTTGTGACCTCCTACGAGCAGTACTTC. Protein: CASSLVVTSYEQYF.

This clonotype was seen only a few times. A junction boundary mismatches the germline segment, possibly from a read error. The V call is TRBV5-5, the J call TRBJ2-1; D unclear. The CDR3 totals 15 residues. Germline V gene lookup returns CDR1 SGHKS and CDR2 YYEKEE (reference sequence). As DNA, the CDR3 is TGTGCCAGCAGCTTTAGGAACAGTGTCTACAGTGAGCAGTTCTTC. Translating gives CASSFRNSVYSEQFF.